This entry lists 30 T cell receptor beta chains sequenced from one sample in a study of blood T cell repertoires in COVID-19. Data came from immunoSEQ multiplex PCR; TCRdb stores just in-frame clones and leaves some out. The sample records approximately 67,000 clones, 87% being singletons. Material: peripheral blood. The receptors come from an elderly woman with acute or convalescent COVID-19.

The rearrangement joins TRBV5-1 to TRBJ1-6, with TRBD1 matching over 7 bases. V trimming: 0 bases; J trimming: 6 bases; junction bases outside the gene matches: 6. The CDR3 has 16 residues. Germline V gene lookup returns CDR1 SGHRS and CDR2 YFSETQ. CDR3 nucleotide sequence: TGCGCCAGCAGCTTGGCGGGGACAGCGAGTAATTCACCCCTCCACTTT. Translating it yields CASSLAGTASNSPLHF.

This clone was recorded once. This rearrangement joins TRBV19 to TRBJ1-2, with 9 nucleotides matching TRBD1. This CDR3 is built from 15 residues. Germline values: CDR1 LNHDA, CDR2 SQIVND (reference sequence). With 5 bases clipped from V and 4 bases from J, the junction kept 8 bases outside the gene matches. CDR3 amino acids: CASSVNPGQGYGYTF. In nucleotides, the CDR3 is TGTGCCAGTAGTGTAAATCCGGGACAGGGCTATGGCTACACCTTC.

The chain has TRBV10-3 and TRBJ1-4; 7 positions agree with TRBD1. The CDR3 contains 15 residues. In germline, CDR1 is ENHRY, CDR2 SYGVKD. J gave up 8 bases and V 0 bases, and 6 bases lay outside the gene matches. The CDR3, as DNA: TGTGCCATCAGTGAGTCACCTACCAGGGGGGAAAAACTGTTTTTT. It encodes CAISESPTRGEKLFF.

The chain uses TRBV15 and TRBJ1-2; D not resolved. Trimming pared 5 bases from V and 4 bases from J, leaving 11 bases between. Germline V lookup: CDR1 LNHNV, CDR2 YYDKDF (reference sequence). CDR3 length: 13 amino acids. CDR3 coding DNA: TGTGCCACCAGCGACGGCGGGATCTATGGCTACACCTTC. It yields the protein CATSDGGIYGYTF.

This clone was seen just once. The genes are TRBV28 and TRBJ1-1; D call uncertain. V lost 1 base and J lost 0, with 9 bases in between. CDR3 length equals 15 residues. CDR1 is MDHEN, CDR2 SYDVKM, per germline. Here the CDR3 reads CASSLSTKMNTEAFF. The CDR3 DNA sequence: TGTGCCAGCAGTTTATCGACAAAGATGAACACTGAAGCTTTCTTT.

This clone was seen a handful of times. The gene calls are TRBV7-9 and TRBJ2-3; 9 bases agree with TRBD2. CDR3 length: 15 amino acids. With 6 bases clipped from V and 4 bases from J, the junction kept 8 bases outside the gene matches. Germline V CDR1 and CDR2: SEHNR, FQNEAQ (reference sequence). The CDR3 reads CASRDEAGGSDTQYF. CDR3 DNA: TGTGCCAGCAGGGATGAAGCGGGGGGATCAGATACGCAGTATTTT.

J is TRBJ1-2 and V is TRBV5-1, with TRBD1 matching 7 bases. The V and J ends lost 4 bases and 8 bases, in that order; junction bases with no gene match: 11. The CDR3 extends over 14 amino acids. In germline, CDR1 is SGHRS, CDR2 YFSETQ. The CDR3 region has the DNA TGCGCCAGCAGCACGGGTGACAGGGTCGCGGGCTACACCTTC. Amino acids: CASSTGDRVAGYTF.

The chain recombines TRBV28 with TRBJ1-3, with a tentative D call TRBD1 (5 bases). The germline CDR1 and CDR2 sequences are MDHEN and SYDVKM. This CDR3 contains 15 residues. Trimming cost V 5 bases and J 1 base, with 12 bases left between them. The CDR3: CASSPNQGSGNTIYF. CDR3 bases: TGTGCCAGCAGTCCCAATCAGGGTTCTGGAAACACCATATATTTT.

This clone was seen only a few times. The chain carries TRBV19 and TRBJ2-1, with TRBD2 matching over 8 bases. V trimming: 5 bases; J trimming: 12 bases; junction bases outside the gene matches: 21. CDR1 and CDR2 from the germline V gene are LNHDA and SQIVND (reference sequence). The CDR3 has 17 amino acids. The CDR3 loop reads CASSAPEGRRGGLGQFF. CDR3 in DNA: TGTGCCAGTAGTGCTCCCGAGGGCCGACGGGGGGGACTGGGGCAGTTCTTC. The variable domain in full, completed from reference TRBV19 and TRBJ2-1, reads DGGITQSPKYLFRKEGQNVTLSCEQNLNHDAMYWYRQDPGQGLRLIYYSQIVNDFQKGDIAEGYSVSREKKESFPLTVTSAQKNPTAFYLCASSAPEGRRGGLGQFFGPGTRLTVL.

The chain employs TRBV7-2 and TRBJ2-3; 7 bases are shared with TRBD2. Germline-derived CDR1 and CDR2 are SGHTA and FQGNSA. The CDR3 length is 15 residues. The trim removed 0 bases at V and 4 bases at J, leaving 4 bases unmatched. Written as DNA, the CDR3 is TGTGCCAGCAGCTTAGCGGGAGGGCCCCCAGATACGCAGTATTTT. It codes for CASSLAGGPPDTQYF.

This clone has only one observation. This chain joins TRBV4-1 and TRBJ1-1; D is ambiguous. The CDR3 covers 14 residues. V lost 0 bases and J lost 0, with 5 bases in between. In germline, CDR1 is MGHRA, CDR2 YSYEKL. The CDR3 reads CASSQDRMNTEAFF. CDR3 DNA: TGCGCCAGCAGCCAAGACAGGATGAACACTGAAGCTTTCTTT.

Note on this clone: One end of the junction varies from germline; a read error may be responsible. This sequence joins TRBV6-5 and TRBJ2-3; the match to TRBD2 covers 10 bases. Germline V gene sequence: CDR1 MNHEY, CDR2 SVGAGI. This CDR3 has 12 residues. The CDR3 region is CASSSPGGTSAF. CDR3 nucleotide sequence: TGTGCCAGCAGTTCACCTGGGGGGACTAGCGCCTTT.

The CDR3 nucleotides read TGTGCCAGCAGCGTGAGGACAGGGGTTTCAAATGAGCAGTTCTTC. Translation: CASSVRTGVSNEQFF. This chain joins TRBV9 and TRBJ2-1; 9 positions agree with TRBD1. Germline lookup yields CDR1 SGDLS and CDR2 YYNGEE. The CDR3 loop spans 15 amino acids. V shed 2 bases, J shed 7 bases, and the junction held 7 bases outside the gene matches.

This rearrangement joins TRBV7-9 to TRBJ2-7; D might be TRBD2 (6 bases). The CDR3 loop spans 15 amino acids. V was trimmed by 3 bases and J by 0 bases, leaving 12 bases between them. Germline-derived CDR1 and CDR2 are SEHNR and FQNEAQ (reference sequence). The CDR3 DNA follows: TGTGCCAGCAGCTTGGCGGGACTCCCCTCCTACGAGCAGTACTTC. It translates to CASSLAGLPSYEQYF.

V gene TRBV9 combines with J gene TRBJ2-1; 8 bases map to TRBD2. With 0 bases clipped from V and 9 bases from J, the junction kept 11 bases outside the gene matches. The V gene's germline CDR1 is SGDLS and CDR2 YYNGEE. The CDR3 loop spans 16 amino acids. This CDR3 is CASSVVNGGASGEQFF. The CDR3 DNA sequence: TGTGCCAGCAGCGTAGTTAACGGGGGGGCTTCTGGTGAGCAGTTCTTC. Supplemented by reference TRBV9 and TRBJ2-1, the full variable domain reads DSGVTQTPKHLITATGQRVTLRCSPRSGDLSVYWYQQSLDQGLQFLIQYYNGEERAKGNILERFSAQQFPDLHSELNLSSLELGDSALYFCASSVVNGGASGEQFFGPGTRLTVL.

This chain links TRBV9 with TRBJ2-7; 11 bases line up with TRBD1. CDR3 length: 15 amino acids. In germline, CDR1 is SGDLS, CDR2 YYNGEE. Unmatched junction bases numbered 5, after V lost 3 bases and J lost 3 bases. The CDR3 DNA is TGTGCCAGCAGCGCGGGGACAGGGGGGCACTACGAGCAGTACTTC. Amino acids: CASSAGTGGHYEQYF.

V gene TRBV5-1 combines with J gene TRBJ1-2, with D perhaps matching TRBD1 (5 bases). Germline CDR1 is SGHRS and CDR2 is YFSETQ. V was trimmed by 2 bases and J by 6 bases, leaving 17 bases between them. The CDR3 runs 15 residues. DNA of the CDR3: TGCGCCAGCAGCTTCTCGGGGGAGGCTGGTAATGGCTACACCTTC. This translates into CASSFSGEAGNGYTF.

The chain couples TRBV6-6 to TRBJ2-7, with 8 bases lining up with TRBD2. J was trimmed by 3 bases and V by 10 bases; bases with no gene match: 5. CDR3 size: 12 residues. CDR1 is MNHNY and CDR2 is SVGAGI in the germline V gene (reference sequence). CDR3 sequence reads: CATAGTSYEQYF. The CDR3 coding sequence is TGTGCCACTGCCGGGACTAGCTACGAGCAGTACTTC.

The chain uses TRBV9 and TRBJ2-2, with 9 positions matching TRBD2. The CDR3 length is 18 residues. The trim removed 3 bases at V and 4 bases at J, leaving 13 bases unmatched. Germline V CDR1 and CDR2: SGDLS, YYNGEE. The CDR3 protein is CASSDPAGGLAVTGELFF. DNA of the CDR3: TGTGCCAGCAGCGACCCCGCCGGGGGACTAGCAGTCACCGGGGAGCTGTTTTTT.

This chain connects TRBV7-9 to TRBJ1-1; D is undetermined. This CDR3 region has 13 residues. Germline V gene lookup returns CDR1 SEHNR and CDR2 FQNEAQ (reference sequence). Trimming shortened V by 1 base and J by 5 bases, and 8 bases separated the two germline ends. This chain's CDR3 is CASSLEENTEAFF. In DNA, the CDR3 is TGTGCCAGCAGCTTAGAGGAGAATACTGAAGCTTTCTTT.

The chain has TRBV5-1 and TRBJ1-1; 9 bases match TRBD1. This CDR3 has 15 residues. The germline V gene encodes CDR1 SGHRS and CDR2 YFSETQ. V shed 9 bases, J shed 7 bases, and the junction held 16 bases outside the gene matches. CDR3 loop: CATRSGTGRFGEAFF. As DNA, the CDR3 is TGCGCCACCCGCTCCGGGACAGGGAGATTTGGTGAAGCTTTCTTT.

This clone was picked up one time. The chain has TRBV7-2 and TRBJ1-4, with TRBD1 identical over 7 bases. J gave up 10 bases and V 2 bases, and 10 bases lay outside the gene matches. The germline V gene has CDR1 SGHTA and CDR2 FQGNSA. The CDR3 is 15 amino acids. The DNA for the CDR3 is TGTGCCAGCAGCTTATCGACAGGGCTGGTGGGAAAACTGTTTTTT. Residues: CASSLSTGLVGKLFF.

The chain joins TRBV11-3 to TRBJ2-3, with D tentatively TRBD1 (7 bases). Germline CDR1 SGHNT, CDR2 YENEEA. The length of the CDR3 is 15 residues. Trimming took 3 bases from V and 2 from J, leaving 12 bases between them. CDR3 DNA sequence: TGTGCCAGCAGCTTCCAGGGGGGTCACACAGATACGCAGTATTTT. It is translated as CASSFQGGHTDTQYF.

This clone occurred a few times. CDR3 DNA sequence: TGTGCCAGCAGTTACGGGGACAGAAGGGCAGATACGCAGTATTTT. This encodes CASSYGDRRADTQYF. This chain joins TRBV6-6 and TRBJ2-3; TRBD1 matches at 7 bases. Germline assignment: CDR1 MNHNY and CDR2 SVGAGI (reference sequence). The CDR3 has 15 amino acids. Unmatched junction bases numbered 6, after V lost 2 bases and J lost 4 bases.

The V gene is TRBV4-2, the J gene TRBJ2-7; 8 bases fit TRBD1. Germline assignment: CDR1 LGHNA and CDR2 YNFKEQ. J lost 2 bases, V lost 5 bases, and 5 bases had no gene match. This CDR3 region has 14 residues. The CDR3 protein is CASSDRTGTYEQYF. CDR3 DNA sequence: TGTGCCAGCAGCGATCGGACAGGGACCTACGAGCAGTACTTC.

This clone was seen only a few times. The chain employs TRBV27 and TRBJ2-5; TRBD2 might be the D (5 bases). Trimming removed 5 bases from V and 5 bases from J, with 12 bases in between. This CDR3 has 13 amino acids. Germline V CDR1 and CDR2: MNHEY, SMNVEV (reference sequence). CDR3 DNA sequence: TGTGCCAGCAGTCTCCGTCCGGGGGAGACCCAGTACTTC. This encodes CASSLRPGETQYF.

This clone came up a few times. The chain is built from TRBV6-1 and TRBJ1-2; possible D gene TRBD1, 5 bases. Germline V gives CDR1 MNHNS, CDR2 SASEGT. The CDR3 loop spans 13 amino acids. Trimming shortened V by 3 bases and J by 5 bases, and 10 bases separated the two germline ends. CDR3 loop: CASSEQGWYGYTF. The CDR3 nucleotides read TGTGCCAGCAGTGAGCAGGGTTGGTATGGCTACACCTTC.

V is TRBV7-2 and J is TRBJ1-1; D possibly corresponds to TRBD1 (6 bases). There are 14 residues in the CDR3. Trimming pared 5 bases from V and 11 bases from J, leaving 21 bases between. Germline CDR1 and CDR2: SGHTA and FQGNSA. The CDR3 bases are TGTGCCAGCAGCGAGAGCCCCGGGACAAGTCCGGCTTTCTTT. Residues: CASSESPGTSPAFF.

The CDR3 nucleotides read TGCGCCAGCAGCCAATTGGGGACTAGCGGGAGGGCTACTCGGACCCAGTACTTC. This translates into CASSQLGTSGRATRTQYF. This sequence joins TRBV5-1 and TRBJ2-5, with 16 positions matching TRBD2. This CDR3 is built from 18 residues. Per germline, CDR1 SGHRS and CDR2 YFSETQ. Germline trimming cut 4 bases from V and 7 bases from J; bases unmatched to any gene: 13.

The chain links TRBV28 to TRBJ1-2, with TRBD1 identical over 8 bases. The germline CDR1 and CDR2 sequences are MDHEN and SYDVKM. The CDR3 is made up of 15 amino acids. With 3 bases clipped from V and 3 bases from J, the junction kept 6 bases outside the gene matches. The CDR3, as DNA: TGTGCCAGCAGTTTCCCCTCAGGGGGCGACTATGGCTACACCTTC. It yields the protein CASSFPSGGDYGYTF.